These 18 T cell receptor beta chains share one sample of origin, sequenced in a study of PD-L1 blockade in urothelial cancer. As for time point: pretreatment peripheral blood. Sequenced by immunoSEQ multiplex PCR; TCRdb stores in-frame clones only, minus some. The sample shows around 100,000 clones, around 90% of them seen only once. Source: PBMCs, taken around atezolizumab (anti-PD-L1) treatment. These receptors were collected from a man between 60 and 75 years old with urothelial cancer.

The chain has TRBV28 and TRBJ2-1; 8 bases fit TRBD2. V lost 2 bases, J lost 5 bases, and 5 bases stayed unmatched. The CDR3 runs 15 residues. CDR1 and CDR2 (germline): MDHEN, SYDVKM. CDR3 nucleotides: TGTGCCAGCAGTTTAGGTAGCGGGGAAAACAATGAGCAGTTCTTC. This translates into CASSLGSGENNEQFF.

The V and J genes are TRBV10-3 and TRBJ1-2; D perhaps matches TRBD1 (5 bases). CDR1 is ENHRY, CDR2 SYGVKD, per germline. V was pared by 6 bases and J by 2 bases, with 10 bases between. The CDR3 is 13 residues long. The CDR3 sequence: CAIRIDSNYGYTF. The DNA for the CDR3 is TGTGCCATCAGGATAGACAGCAACTATGGCTACACCTTC.

The CDR3 nucleotides read TGTGCTAGTGGTTATCAGGGACAGGGGGCAACCGGGGAGCTGTTTTTT. Residues: CASGYQGQGATGELFF. The genes are TRBV12-5 and TRBJ2-2, with 12 bases that match TRBD1. The J segment lost 5 bases and the V segment lost 4 bases, leaving 5 bases of the junction unmatched. CDR1 is LGHNT and CDR2 is FRNRAP in the germline V gene. CDR3 size: 16 residues.

Written as DNA, the CDR3 is TGTGCCAGCAGTTTACGGGGACAGGGTAACTATGGCTACACCTTC. Translation: CASSLRGQGNYGYTF. The chain joins TRBV27 to TRBJ1-2; 9 nucleotides agree with TRBD1. The CDR3 consists of 15 residues. V dropped 2 bases and J dropped 1; count of bases not matched to a gene: 2. The germline gives CDR1 MNHEY, CDR2 SMNVEV (reference sequence).

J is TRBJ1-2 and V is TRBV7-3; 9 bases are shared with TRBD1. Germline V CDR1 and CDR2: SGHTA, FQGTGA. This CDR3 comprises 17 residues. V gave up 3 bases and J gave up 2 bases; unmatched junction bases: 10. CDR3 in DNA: TGTGCCAGCAGCTTGGGGGGACAGGGAGCCCTAAACTATGGCTACACCTTC. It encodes CASSLGGQGALNYGYTF.

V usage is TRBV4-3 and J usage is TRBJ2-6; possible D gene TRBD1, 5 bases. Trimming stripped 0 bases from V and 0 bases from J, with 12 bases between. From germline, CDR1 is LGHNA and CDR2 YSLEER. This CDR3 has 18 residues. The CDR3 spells CASSQETGSFSGANVLTF. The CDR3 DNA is TGCGCCAGCAGCCAAGAAACAGGTTCTTTCTCTGGGGCCAACGTCCTGACTTTC.

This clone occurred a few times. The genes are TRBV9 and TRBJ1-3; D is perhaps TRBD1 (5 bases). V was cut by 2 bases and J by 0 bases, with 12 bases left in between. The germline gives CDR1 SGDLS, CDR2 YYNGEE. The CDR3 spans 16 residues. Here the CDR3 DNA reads TGTGCCAGCAGCGTGGGGGGAGCGTTCTCTGGAAACACCATATATTTT. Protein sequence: CASSVGGAFSGNTIYF.

The CDR3 coding sequence is TGTGCCAGCAGGAGTAGGGGCTACAATGAGCAGTTCTTC. Translated: CASRSRGYNEQFF. The J gene is TRBJ2-1, the V gene TRBV28; weak D call: TRBD1 (5 bases). This CDR3 has 13 amino acids. The ends were cut back, 6 bases at V and 3 bases at J, with 9 bases in the middle. Germline CDR1 and CDR2: MDHEN and SYDVKM.

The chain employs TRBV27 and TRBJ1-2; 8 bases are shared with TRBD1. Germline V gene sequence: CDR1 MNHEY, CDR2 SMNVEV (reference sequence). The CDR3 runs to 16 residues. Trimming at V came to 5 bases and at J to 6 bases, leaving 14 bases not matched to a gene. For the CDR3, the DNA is TGTGCCAGCAGTCCCGGGACAGGAACGTTGTATAATGGCTACACCTTC. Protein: CASSPGTGTLYNGYTF.

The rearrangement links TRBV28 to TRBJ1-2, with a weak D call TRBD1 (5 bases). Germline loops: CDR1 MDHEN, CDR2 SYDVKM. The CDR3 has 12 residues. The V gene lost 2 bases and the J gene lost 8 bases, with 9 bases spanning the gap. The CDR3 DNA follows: TGTGCCAGCAGTTTAGGGGCCCGGGGCTACACCTTC. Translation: CASSLGARGYTF.

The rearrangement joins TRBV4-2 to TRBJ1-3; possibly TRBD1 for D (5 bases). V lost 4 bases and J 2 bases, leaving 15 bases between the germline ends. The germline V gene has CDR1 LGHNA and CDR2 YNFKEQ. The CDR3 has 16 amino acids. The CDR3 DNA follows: TGTGCCAGCAGCCTACCCCAGGGCTTGGCTGGAAACACCATATATTTT. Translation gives CASSLPQGLAGNTIYF.

The CDR3 sequence: CASSLGPNDLEGEQYF. The CDR3 DNA reads as TGTGCCAGCAGCCTAGGCCCTAATGATCTGGAGGGGGAGCAGTACTTC. The rearrangement uses TRBV9 and TRBJ2-7; tentatively, D is TRBD2 (6 bases). The ends were cut back, 4 bases at V and 7 bases at J, with 24 bases in the middle. Germline loops: CDR1 SGDLS, CDR2 YYNGEE. The CDR3 has 16 amino acids.

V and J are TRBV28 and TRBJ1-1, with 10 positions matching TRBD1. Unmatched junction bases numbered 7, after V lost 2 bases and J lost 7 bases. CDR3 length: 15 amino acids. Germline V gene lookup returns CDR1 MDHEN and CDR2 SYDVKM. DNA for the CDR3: TGTGCCAGCAGTTTAACCGGGACAGGGGAGAGTGAAGCTTTCTTT. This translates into CASSLTGTGESEAFF.

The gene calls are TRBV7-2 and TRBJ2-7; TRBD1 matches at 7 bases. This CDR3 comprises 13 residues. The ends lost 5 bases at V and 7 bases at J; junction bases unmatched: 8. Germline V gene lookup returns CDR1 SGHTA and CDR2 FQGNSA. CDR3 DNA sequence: TGTGCCAGCAGCCAGGGGGTGTTAAGGGAGCAGTACTTC. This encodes CASSQGVLREQYF.

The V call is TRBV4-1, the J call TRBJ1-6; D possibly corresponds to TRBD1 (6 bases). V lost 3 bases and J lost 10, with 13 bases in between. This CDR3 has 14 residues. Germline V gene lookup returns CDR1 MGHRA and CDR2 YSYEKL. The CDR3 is CASSQAGAESPLHF. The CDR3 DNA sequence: TGCGCCAGCAGCCAGGCAGGGGCGGAATCACCCCTCCACTTT.

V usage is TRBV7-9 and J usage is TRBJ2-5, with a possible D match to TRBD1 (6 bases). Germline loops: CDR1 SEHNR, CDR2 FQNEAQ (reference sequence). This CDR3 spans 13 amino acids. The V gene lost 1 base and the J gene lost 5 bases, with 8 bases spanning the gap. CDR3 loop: CASSLGGGETQYF. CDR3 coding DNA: TGTGCCAGCAGCTTAGGAGGGGGTGAGACCCAGTACTTC.

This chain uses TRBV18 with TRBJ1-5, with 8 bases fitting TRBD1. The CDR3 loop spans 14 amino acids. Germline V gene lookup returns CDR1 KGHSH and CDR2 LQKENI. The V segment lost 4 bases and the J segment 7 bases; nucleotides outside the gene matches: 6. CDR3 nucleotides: TGTGCCAGCTCACTACAGACAGGGGACCAGCCCCAGCATTTT. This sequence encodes CASSLQTGDQPQHF.

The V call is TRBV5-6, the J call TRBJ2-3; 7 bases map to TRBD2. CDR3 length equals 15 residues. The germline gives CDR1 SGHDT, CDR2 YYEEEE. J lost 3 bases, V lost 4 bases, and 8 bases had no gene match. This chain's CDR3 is CASSPWGGRTDTQYF. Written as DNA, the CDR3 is TGTGCCAGCAGCCCCTGGGGCGGGAGAACAGATACGCAGTATTTT.